This T cell receptor (beta chain) was profiled in a study of technical replicates of blood from several donors. The repertoire was sequenced with immunoSEQ multiplex PCR; TCRdb's copy has only in-frame clones and lacks some. The data show 65,000 to 90,000 clones, roughly nine tenths seen once. The CDR3 has 18 amino acids. J lost 2 bases, V lost 5 bases, and 9 bases had no gene match. The germline V gene encodes CDR1 SGHVS and CDR2 FQNEAQ. The rearrangement joins TRBV7-8 to TRBJ2-6; 10 bases fit TRBD1. This clonotype originated in a human donor in good health. Some clones in this sample may be carry-over from other donors' samples. Sequenced material: PBMCs. CDR3 in DNA: TGTGCCAGCAGCAAGACGACAGGGGGCTACGCTGGGGCCAACGTCCTGACTTTC. This sequence encodes CASSKTTGGYAGANVLTF.